This T cell receptor (beta chain) is from a study of regulatory T cells in long-lasting Graves disease. As for the study in general: New Graves' disease cases had less than 3 months of antithyroid drugs. Whole-study findings and limits: Exclusively peripheral blood, rather than thyroid tissue, was studied. The TCR repertoire of persistent Graves' patients was less diverse than that of newly diagnosed ones.

A word on this clonotype: Its specificity is not known.

Through Arm-PCR of CDR3 regions and iRepertoire HTBI primers, TCR beta libraries were built. TCRdb called the multiplex PCR reads again in MiXCR, with one record for every CDR3 protein. The repertoire holds around 450,000 distinct CDR3 sequences, with under 20% as singletons. The V gene's germline CDR1 is SQVTM and CDR2 ANQGSEA. Trimming removed 4 bases from V and 2 bases from J; junction bases left unmatched: 6. The CDR3 loop spans 15 amino acids. This sample's time point: newly diagnosed GD, antithyroid drugs for less than 3 months. PBMCs provided the RNA from which the TCR library was made. A further study also used this sample, focusing on T cells in Graves' hyperthyroidism and ophthalmopathy.

The receptor's source is a man in his forties or fifties with Graves disease. Specimen: peripheral blood mononuclear cells (PBMCs), collected at new diagnosis, from a patient treated with antithyroid drugs. The J gene is TRBJ2-3, the V gene TRBV29-1; 10 bases align to TRBD2. The chain's CDR3 is CSVGPTSGITDTQYF. Written as DNA, the CDR3 is TGCAGCGTTGGGCCCACTAGCGGGATCACAGATACGCAGTATTTT.